The 7 T cell receptor beta chains below were found in one sample sequenced in a study of ipilimumab plus nivolumab after autologous stem cell transplantation. This table comes from immunoSEQ multiplex PCR, and its TCRdb copy is limited to in-frame clones, with some not included. The data contain over 75,000 clones, over 80% of them seen just once; the ten biggest clones take up under 2.5%. The source material was PBMCs, sampled in a trial of ipilimumab plus nivolumab as post-transplant consolidation. The receptors were sampled from a male donor with diffuse large B-cell lymphoma.

The gene calls are TRBV4-1 and TRBJ2-1; 10 bases are a match to TRBD2. CDR3 length: 17 amino acids. The V gene end was trimmed by 1 base and the J gene end by 3 bases; junction bases not matched to a gene: 6. Germline V gene sequence: CDR1 MGHRA, CDR2 YSYEKL. The CDR3 loop reads CASSQVASGGLYNEQFF. CDR3 DNA sequence: TGCGCCAGCAGCCAAGTGGCTAGCGGGGGCCTCTACAATGAGCAGTTCTTC.

The V gene is TRBV5-4, the J gene TRBJ1-2; D may be TRBD1 (5 bases). The V end was cut by 4 bases, the J end by 2 bases, with 15 bases between. The CDR3 has 15 amino acids. Germline lookup yields CDR1 SGHNT and CDR2 YYREEE (reference sequence). Here the CDR3 DNA reads TGTGCCAGCAGCACGGGGGGAACAGAGAACTATGGCTACACCTTC. Protein product: CASSTGGTENYGYTF.

The chain is built from TRBV25-1 and TRBJ1-2; TRBD1 matches at 7 bases. The CDR3 has 15 amino acids. V lost 4 bases, J lost 6 bases, and 11 bases stayed unmatched. CDR1 is MGHDK, CDR2 SYGVNS, per germline. CDR3 nucleotide sequence: TGTGCCAGCAGTGGGGCTTGGGGACAGTCGAATGGCTACACCTTC. Residues: CASSGAWGQSNGYTF.

The rearrangement uses TRBV30 and TRBJ1-5; 8 bases map to TRBD1. The CDR3 consists of 14 residues. CDR1 is GTSNPN and CDR2 is SVGIG in the germline V gene (reference sequence). Trimming cost V 3 bases and J 7 bases; bases outside gene matches: 8. The CDR3 DNA reads TGTGCCTGGAGGGGTACAGGGGGGGGACAGCCCCAGCATTTT. This encodes CAWRGTGGGQPQHF. The full variable domain, its missing parts supplied by reference TRBV30 and TRBJ1-5, is SQTIHQWPATLVQPVGSPLSLECTVEGTSNPNLYWYRQAAGRGLQLLFYSVGIGQISSEVPQNLSASRPQDRQFILSSKKLLLSDSGFYLCAWRGTGGGQPQHFGDGTRLSIL.

In DNA form, the CDR3 reads TGTGCCAGTACCCCCGGACAGGGGCACTACGAGCAGTACTTC. Translation gives CASTPGQGHYEQYF. The rearrangement joins TRBV19 to TRBJ2-7, with 9 positions matching TRBD1. CDR1 LNHDA and CDR2 SQIVND come from the germline V gene (reference sequence). V shed 7 bases, J shed 3 bases, and the junction held 7 bases outside the gene matches. The CDR3 is made up of 14 amino acids.

The chain couples TRBV18 to TRBJ2-4; 9 bases map to TRBD2. The CDR3 has 21 amino acids. Germline lookup yields CDR1 KGHSH and CDR2 LQKENI. V lost 5 bases, J lost 5 bases, and 25 bases stayed unmatched. Here the CDR3 DNA reads TGTGCCAGCTCATCCTTCGGGGTAGCGGGGGTCCAGACCTTTCCCCAAAACATTCAGTACTTC. This sequence encodes CASSSFGVAGVQTFPQNIQYF.

The V call is TRBV19, the J call TRBJ2-3; 8 positions match TRBD2. V trimming: 5 bases; J trimming: 6 bases; junction bases outside the gene matches: 13. The germline gives CDR1 LNHDA, CDR2 SQIVND (reference sequence). The CDR3 loop spans 16 amino acids. The CDR3 is CASSSRTSPTVDTQYF. CDR3 in DNA: TGTGCCAGTAGTTCTAGGACTAGCCCAACGGTGGATACGCAGTATTTT.